This note documents a single TCR beta chain sequence. Authors' analysis steps: Amplified reference gene primers provided the basis for estimating nucleated cell counts. Method: immunoSEQ multiplex PCR; TCRdb's copy keeps in-frame clones and lacks some. V and J calls and clone size are those listed in that table; D and trimming were worked out from the DNA. The table has about 35,000 clones, 83% seen once; the top ten hold over 3.5%. These data come from a study of blood T cell repertoires in COVID-19. The overall study: Spain, Italy and the United States supplied samples that represented acute and convalescent COVID-19. T cells, B-cell-depleted T cells, or PBMCs provided the cDNA or gDNA that served as material.

The V gene's germline CDR1 is SGHRS and CDR2 YFSETQ. This CDR3 spans 17 amino acids. V was clipped by 0 bases and J by 6 bases, with 18 bases between them. The V gene is TRBV5-1, the J gene TRBJ2-2; weak D call: TRBD1 (5 bases). Sequenced material: peripheral blood. The clonotype comes from a man aged 50-59 years with acute or convalescent COVID-19. The chain's CDR3 is CASSLESGALRAGELFF. DNA of the CDR3: TGCGCCAGCAGCTTGGAATCTGGGGCGCTACGGGCCGGGGAGCTGTTTTTT.